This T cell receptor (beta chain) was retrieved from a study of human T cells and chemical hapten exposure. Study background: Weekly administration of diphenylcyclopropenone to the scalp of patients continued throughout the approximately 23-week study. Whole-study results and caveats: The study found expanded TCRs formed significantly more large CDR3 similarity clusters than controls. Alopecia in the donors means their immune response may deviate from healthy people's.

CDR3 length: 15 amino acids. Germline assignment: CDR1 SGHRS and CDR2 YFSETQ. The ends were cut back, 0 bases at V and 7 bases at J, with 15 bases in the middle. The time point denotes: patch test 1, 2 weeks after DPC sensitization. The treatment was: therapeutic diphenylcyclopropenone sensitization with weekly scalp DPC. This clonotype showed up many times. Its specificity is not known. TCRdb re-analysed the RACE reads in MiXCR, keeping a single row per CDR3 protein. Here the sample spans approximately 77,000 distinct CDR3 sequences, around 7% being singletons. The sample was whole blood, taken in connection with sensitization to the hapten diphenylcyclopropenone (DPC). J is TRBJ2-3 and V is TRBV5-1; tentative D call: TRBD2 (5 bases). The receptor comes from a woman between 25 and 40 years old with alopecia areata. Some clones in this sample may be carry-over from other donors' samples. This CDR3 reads CASSLGLHEGNTQYF. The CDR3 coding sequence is TGCGCCAGCAGCTTGGGCTTACACGAGGGAAATACGCAGTATTTT.